This T cell receptor beta chain was recovered during a study of shared clonotypes between healthy human individuals. The repertoire was sequenced with immunoSEQ multiplex PCR; TCRdb's copy has only in-frame clones and lacks some. The sample includes some 2,000,000 clones, under 97% of them seen just once. The healthy adult donors were HIV-negative and reported no recent acute infections or vaccinations. Points on this clone: Its antigen is currently unknown.

Notes on the study in general: Relative to clonotypes present in all four donors, those not shared had lower generation probabilities. Sampling used blood alone; tissue repertoires probably differ.

The sequenced sample was naive CD4+ T cells sorted from blood. Subset noted: CD45RA+ positively selected. The TCR sequence derives from a man between 18 and 29 years old in good health.

The CDR3 loop is CASSPTGTDSNSPLHF. Written as DNA, the CDR3 is TGTGCCAGCTCACCTACCGGGACGGATTCTAATTCACCCCTCCACTTT. This rearrangement joins TRBV18 to TRBJ1-6; TRBD1 might be the D (5 bases). Trimming stripped 3 bases from V and 6 bases from J, with 15 bases between. The CDR3 is made up of 16 amino acids. Germline V gene data show CDR1 as KGHSH and CDR2 as LQKENI.